Following are 22 T cell receptor beta chains from one sample sequenced in a study of blood T cell repertoires in COVID-19 (dated by TCRdb to 2020 to 2021). The method was the immunoSEQ multiplex PCR assay. The immuneACCESS repertoire file appears here via TCRdb, limited to in-frame rearrangements. These files lack a portion of the clones; in checked studies, under half of the deficit traces to unresolved V genes, and the cause of the others is not known. For this sample there are fewer than 200,000 clones; around four fifths appear just once. 6% to 8.5% of the sample is held by the ten biggest clonotypes. Sequenced sample: peripheral blood. Receptors originate from a woman aged 70 to 79 with COVID-19, enrolled during active disease.

The J gene is TRBJ2-1, the V gene TRBV5-1, with 8 bases lining up with TRBD1. With 7 bases clipped from V and 8 bases from J, the junction kept 14 bases outside the gene matches. The CDR3 runs 15 residues. CDR1 SGHRS and CDR2 YFSETQ come from the germline V gene. CDR3 residues: CASFQGAYRTDEQFF. The CDR3 region has the DNA TGCGCCAGCTTTCAGGGGGCATATAGGACGGATGAGCAGTTCTTC.

Of note for this clone: Other nucleotide sequences in the sample specify the same CDR3. This rearrangement joins TRBV7-2 to TRBJ2-3, with unresolved D. V shed 1 base and J shed 6 bases, with 5 bases lying between them. Looked up from germline, CDR1 is SGHTA and CDR2 is FQGNSA. The CDR3 is 12 residues long. CDR3 residues: CASSLGADTQYF. In DNA form, the CDR3 reads TGTGCCAGCAGCTTAGGGGCCGATACGCAGTATTTT.

The chain joins TRBV5-1 to TRBJ1-6; TRBD1 matches at 12 bases. Germline CDR1 reads SGHRS; CDR2 reads YFSETQ. The CDR3 covers 17 residues. J was trimmed by 7 bases and V by 4 bases; bases with no gene match: 9. The CDR3 bases are TGCGCCAGCAGCACCGGGGACAGGGGGCTTGGGAATTCACCCCTCCACTTT. The encoded protein is CASSTGDRGLGNSPLHF. Combining the CDR3 with reference TRBV5-1 and TRBJ1-6 gives the whole variable domain KAGVTQTPRYLIKTRGQQVTLSCSPISGHRSVSWYQQTPGQGLQFLFEYFSETQRNKGNFPGRFSGRQFSNSRSEMNVSTLELGDSALYLCASSTGDRGLGNSPLHFGNGTRLTVT.

The chain recombines TRBV12-5 with TRBJ2-5; D uncertain. The germline V gene encodes CDR1 LGHNT and CDR2 FRNRAP. The CDR3 runs to 11 residues. V dropped 6 bases and J dropped 0 bases, with 2 bases sitting between them. For the CDR3, the DNA is TGTGCTAGTGGCAACCAAGAGACCCAGTACTTC. This sequence encodes CASGNQETQYF.

This clone was detected many times. The chain joins TRBV28 to TRBJ2-7, with D unresolved. Germline V lookup: CDR1 MDHEN, CDR2 SYDVKM. Trimming removed 7 bases from V and 1 base from J, with 14 bases in between. This CDR3 has 14 amino acids. The CDR3 loop reads CASIEPPPSYEQYF. CDR3 nucleotide sequence: TGTGCCAGCATTGAGCCTCCTCCTTCCTACGAGCAGTACTTC.

The J gene is TRBJ1-4, the V gene TRBV15, with D hard to call. The CDR3 is made up of 18 amino acids. CDR1 LNHNV and CDR2 YYDKDF come from the germline V gene (reference sequence). V dropped 0 bases and J dropped 0 bases, with 14 bases sitting between them. CDR3 DNA: TGTGCCACCAGCAGAGATCTAGTCACCGCCGCAACTAATGAAAAACTGTTTTTT. It codes for CATSRDLVTAATNEKLFF.

This clone was picked up one time. The V call is TRBV7-9, the J call TRBJ2-7, with 7 nucleotides matching TRBD2. Germline CDR1 and CDR2: SEHNR and FQNEAQ (reference sequence). This CDR3 spans 15 amino acids. Unmatched junction bases numbered 6, after V lost 2 bases and J lost 2 bases. The CDR3 loop reads CASSLHLAETYEQYF. DNA for the CDR3: TGTGCCAGCAGCTTACACCTAGCGGAAACCTACGAGCAGTACTTC.

The chain joins TRBV9 to TRBJ2-3; 7 nucleotides align to TRBD2. Trimming at V came to 3 bases and at J to 3 bases, leaving 7 bases not matched to a gene. The CDR3 runs to 15 residues. CDR1 and CDR2 from the germline V gene are SGDLS and YYNGEE. The CDR3 loop reads CASSASGATTDTQYF. As DNA, the CDR3 is TGTGCCAGCAGCGCAAGCGGGGCTACTACAGATACGCAGTATTTT.

The count of this clone is one. J is TRBJ1-1 and V is TRBV29-1; 7 bases are shared with TRBD1. J was trimmed by 1 base and V by 5 bases; bases with no gene match: 7. This CDR3 contains 14 residues. The germline gives CDR1 SQVTM, CDR2 ANQGSEA. The CDR3 nucleotides read TGCAGCGTTCTTAACAGGGGCCGGAACACTGAAGCTTTCTTT. Protein: CSVLNRGRNTEAFF. Together with reference TRBV29-1 and TRBJ1-1, the CDR3 gives the full variable domain: SAVISQKPSRDICQRGTSLTIQCQVDSQVTMMFWYRQQPGQSLTLIATANQGSEATYESGFVIDKFPISRPNLTFSTLTVSNMSPEDSSIYLCSVLNRGRNTEAFFGQGTRLTVV.

The chain combines TRBV7-6 with TRBJ1-4; D is possibly TRBD1 (5 bases). The V end was cut by 5 bases, the J end by 2 bases, with 15 bases between. The CDR3 loop spans 16 amino acids. Germline V lookup: CDR1 SGHVS, CDR2 FNYEAQ. CDR3 residues: CASSPYGGRTNEKLFF. The CDR3 DNA reads as TGTGCCAGCAGCCCTTACGGGGGACGGACTAATGAAAAACTGTTTTTT. The full variable domain, in which reference TRBV7-6 and TRBJ1-4 provide the parts outside the CDR3, is GAGVSQSPRYKVTKRGQDVALRCDPISGHVSLYWYRQALGQGPEFLTYFNYEAQQDKSGLPNDRFSAERPEGSISTLTIQRTEQRDSAMYRCASSPYGGRTNEKLFFGSGTQLSVL.

V and J are TRBV9 and TRBJ2-7; 10 bases align to TRBD1. Germline V gene sequence: CDR1 SGDLS, CDR2 YYNGEE. Trimming removed 3 bases from V and 5 bases from J; junction bases left unmatched: 5. The CDR3 contains 14 residues. The CDR3 region is CASSARDRGHEQYF. Written as DNA, the CDR3 is TGTGCCAGCAGCGCCCGGGACAGGGGTCACGAGCAGTACTTC.

In this sample, this clone turned up a few times. The V gene is TRBV11-2, the J gene TRBJ2-1; D is perhaps TRBD2 (7 bases). There are 17 residues in the CDR3. V lost 5 bases to trimming and J lost 5 bases, with 22 bases between them. Germline V gene sequence: CDR1 SGHAT, CDR2 FQNNGV. CDR3: CASSRSLPGAGDNEQFF. The DNA of the CDR3 is TGTGCCAGCAGCCGTTCTCTTCCAGGGGCGGGGGACAATGAGCAGTTCTTC.

This clone has a single count. The V gene is TRBV6-6, the J gene TRBJ1-1, with D possibly matching TRBD1 (6 bases). The CDR3 has 13 amino acids. The germline V and J ends were trimmed by 5 bases and 1 base, with 8 bases remaining between them. Germline V gene lookup returns CDR1 MNHNY and CDR2 SVGAGI (reference sequence). The CDR3 DNA reads TGTGCCAGCAGTCAACAGGGGAACACTGAAGCTTTCTTT. Translation gives CASSQQGNTEAFF.

The DNA of the CDR3 is TGTGCCGCGTTTAAAACAGGGGGAGAAGCTTTCTTT. Its protein product is CAAFKTGGEAFF. The chain combines TRBV6-5 with TRBJ1-1, with 8 nucleotides matching TRBD1. This CDR3 region has 12 residues. The ends lost 11 bases at V and 8 bases at J; junction bases unmatched: 10. The germline CDR1 and CDR2 sequences are MNHEY and SVGAGI.

This clone occurred a few times. This rearrangement joins TRBV4-1 to TRBJ1-5; 7 nucleotides align to TRBD1. The CDR3 runs to 14 residues. Germline V gene data show CDR1 as MGHRA and CDR2 as YSYEKL. Losses at the gene ends were 4 bases for V and 5 bases for J; bases not matched to a gene: 5. DNA of the CDR3: TGCGCCAGCAGCCGAGAACAGGGGTATCAGCCCCAGCATTTT. Residues: CASSREQGYQPQHF.

The J gene is TRBJ1-4, the V gene TRBV7-2, with 10 bases matching TRBD1. Germline V gene sequence: CDR1 SGHTA, CDR2 FQGNSA. Trimming took 6 bases from V and 5 from J; bases not matched to a gene: 3. The CDR3 is 14 residues long. The CDR3 spells CASRTGQGNEKLFF. CDR3 DNA sequence: TGTGCCAGCAGGACGGGACAGGGGAATGAAAAACTGTTTTTT.

The genes are TRBV2 and TRBJ1-5; maybe TRBD1 (6 bases). The CDR3 runs 15 residues. In germline, CDR1 is SNHLY, CDR2 FYNNEI. Trimming shortened V by 2 bases and J by 4 bases, and 12 bases separated the two germline ends. DNA of the CDR3: TGTGCCAGCAGTGAACTTAGGGGGGGTAATCAGCCCCAGCATTTT. It is translated as CASSELRGGNQPQHF.

The J gene is TRBJ2-3, the V gene TRBV9, with 10 bases that match TRBD1. With V trimmed by 3 bases and J by 5 bases, 9 bases remained unmatched. CDR1 and CDR2 (germline): SGDLS, YYNGEE. CDR3 length: 16 residues. The DNA of the CDR3 is TGTGCCAGCAGCGGCCGGGACAGGGGACCGCAAGATACGCAGTATTTT. This gives the protein CASSGRDRGPQDTQYF. Looking up the rest from reference TRBV9 and TRBJ2-3 gives the full variable domain: DSGVTQTPKHLITATGQRVTLRCSPRSGDLSVYWYQQSLDQGLQFLIQYYNGEERAKGNILERFSAQQFPDLHSELNLSSLELGDSALYFCASSGRDRGPQDTQYFGPGTRLTVL.

This clone was observed a few times. The genes are TRBV5-6 and TRBJ2-5; D might be TRBD2 (5 bases). CDR3 size: 16 residues. Germline CDR1 SGHDT, CDR2 YYEEEE. V gave up 1 base and J gave up 2 bases, with 15 bases separating them. CDR3 protein: CASSLFGDEGQETQYF. CDR3 DNA: TGTGCCAGCAGCTTGTTTGGGGATGAGGGTCAAGAGACCCAGTACTTC.

The chain employs TRBV7-2 and TRBJ2-7; 9 nucleotides match TRBD2. Losses at the gene ends were 3 bases for V and 7 bases for J; bases not matched to a gene: 7. CDR1 and CDR2 from the germline V gene are SGHTA and FQGNSA. The length of the CDR3 is 14 residues. The CDR3 bases are TGTGCCAGCAGCTTTATTAGCGGGAGCGGGGAGCAGTACTTC. Encoded protein: CASSFISGSGEQYF.

This clone was detected only a few times. This chain joins TRBV9 and TRBJ2-3; D is perhaps TRBD2 (6 bases). CDR3 size: 16 residues. Trimming took off 0 bases at V and 0 bases at J, with 11 bases between the two ends. Germline V gene data show CDR1 as SGDLS and CDR2 as YYNGEE. The CDR3 protein is CASSVATSSSTDTQYF. CDR3 nucleotides: TGTGCCAGCAGCGTAGCTACTAGCAGCAGCACAGATACGCAGTATTTT.

The J gene is TRBJ2-2, the V gene TRBV19; D gene uncertain. This CDR3 is built from 14 residues. Germline lookup yields CDR1 LNHDA and CDR2 SQIVND (reference sequence). Trimming removed 3 bases at V and 6 bases at J, with 11 bases between. The CDR3: CASSIGLQAGELFF. CDR3 in DNA: TGTGCCAGTAGTATTGGTCTCCAGGCCGGGGAGCTGTTTTTT. Complete variable domain (other parts from reference TRBV19 and TRBJ2-2): DGGITQSPKYLFRKEGQNVTLSCEQNLNHDAMYWYRQDPGQGLRLIYYSQIVNDFQKGDIAEGYSVSREKKESFPLTVTSAQKNPTAFYLCASSIGLQAGELFFGEGSRLTVL.